This TCR beta chain was recovered during a study of identical twins. This clonotype was detected a few times. A universal primer site arose from template switching, and cDNA bore unique molecular identifiers. TCRdb passed the 5' RACE reads through MiXCR, listing each CDR3 protein once. The sample has about 450,000 distinct CDR3 sequences, around 18% seen once. The germline V gene has CDR1 MNHEY and CDR2 SVGEGT. The CDR3 consists of 16 residues. The V and J ends lost 5 bases and 0 bases respectively, with 14 bases between them. Sequenced material: naive T cells sorted from blood. J is TRBJ1-5 and V is TRBV6-2 or TRBV6-3; D unclear. The sequence was obtained from a man over 45 in good health. The CDR3 DNA sequence: TGTGCCAGCAGTCCTACGGAGAGGTATAGCAATCAGCCCCAGCATTTT. Amino acids: CASSPTERYSNQPQHF.